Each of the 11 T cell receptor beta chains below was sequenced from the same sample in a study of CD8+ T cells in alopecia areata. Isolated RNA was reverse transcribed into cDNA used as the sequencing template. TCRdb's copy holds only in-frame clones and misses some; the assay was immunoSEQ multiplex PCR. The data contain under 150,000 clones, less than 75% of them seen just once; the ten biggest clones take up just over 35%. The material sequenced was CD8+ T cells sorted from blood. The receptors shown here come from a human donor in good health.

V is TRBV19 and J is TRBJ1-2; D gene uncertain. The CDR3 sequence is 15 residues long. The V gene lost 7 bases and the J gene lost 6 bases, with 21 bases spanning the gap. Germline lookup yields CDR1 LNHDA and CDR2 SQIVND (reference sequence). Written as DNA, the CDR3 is TGTGCCAGTAACCACCCTCTAGAGTTCAACGATGGCTACACCTTC. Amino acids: CASNHPLEFNDGYTF.

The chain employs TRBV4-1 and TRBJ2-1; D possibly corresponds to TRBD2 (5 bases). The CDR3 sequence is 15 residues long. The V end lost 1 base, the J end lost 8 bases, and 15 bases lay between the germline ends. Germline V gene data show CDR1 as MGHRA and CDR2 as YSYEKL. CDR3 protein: CASSQVGIGLDEQFF. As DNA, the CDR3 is TGCGCCAGCAGCCAAGTCGGGATTGGCTTGGATGAGCAGTTCTTC.

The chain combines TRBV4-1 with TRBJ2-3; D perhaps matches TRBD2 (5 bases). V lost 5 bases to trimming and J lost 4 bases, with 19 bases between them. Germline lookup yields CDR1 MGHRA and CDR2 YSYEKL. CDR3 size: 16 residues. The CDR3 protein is CASSFRARESADTQYF. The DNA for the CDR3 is TGCGCCAGCAGCTTCCGCGCTAGGGAGAGCGCAGATACGCAGTATTTT.

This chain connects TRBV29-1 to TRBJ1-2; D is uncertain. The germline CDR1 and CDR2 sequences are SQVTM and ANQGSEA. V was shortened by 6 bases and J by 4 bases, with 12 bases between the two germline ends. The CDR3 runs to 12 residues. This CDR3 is CSVSDRSYGYTF. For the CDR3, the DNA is TGCAGCGTCAGTGACCGGTCCTATGGCTACACCTTC. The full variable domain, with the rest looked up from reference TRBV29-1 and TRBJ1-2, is SAVISQKPSRDICQRGTSLTIQCQVDSQVTMMFWYRQQPGQSLTLIATANQGSEATYESGFVIDKFPISRPNLTFSTLTVSNMSPEDSSIYLCSVSDRSYGYTFGSGTRLTVV.

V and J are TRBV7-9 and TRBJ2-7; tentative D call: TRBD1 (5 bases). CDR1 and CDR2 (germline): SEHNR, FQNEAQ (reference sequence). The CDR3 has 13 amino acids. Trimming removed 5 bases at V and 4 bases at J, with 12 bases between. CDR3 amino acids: CASSKTEDYEQYF. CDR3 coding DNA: TGTGCCAGCAGCAAGACAGAAGATTACGAGCAGTACTTC. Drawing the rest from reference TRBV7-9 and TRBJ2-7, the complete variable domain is DTGVSQNPRHKITKRGQNVTFRCDPISEHNRLYWYRQTLGQGPEFLTYFQNEAQLEKSRLLSDRFSAERPKGSFSTLEIQRTEQGDSAMYLCASSKTEDYEQYFGPGTRLTVT.

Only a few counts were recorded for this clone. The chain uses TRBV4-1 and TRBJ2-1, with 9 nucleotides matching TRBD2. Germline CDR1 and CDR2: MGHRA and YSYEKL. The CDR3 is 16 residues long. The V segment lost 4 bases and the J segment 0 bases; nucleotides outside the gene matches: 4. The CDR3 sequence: CASSLTSGSSYNEQFF. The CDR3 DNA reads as TGCGCCAGCAGCCTGACTAGCGGCAGCTCCTACAATGAGCAGTTCTTC.

CDR3 bases: TGTGCCAGCAGTCCTCTGTTGGGACTAGCGGCCTACAATGAGCAGTTCTTC. As protein: CASSPLLGLAAYNEQFF. The gene calls are TRBV27 and TRBJ2-1; TRBD2 matches at 11 bases. The CDR3 spans 17 residues. Trimming took 5 bases from V and 2 from J; bases not matched to a gene: 8. Looked up from germline, CDR1 is MNHEY and CDR2 is SMNVEV (reference sequence).

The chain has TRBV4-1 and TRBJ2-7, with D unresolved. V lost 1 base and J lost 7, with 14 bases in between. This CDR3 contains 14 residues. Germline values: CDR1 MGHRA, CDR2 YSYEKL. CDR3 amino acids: CASSQGIRTEEQYF. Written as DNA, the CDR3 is TGCGCCAGCAGCCAAGGAATCCGGACCGAAGAGCAGTACTTC.

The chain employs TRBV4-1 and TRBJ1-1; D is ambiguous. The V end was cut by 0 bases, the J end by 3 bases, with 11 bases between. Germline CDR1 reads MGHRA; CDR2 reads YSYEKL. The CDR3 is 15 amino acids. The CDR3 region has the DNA TGCGCCAGCAGCCAAGATGGTACCCTTTACACTGAAGCTTTCTTT. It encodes CASSQDGTLYTEAFF.

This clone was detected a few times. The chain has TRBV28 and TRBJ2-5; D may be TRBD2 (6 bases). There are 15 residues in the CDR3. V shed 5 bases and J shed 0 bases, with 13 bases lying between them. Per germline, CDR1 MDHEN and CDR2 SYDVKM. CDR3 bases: TGTGCCAGCAGTGCCGGTACTAGCAACCAAGAGACCCAGTACTTC. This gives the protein CASSAGTSNQETQYF.

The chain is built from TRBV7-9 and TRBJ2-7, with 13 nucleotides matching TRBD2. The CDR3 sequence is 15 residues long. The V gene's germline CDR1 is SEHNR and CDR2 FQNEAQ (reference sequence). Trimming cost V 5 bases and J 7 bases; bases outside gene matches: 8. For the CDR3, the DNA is TGTGCCAGCAGCGCAGACGGGACTAGCGGGAAAGAGCAGTACTTC. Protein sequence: CASSADGTSGKEQYF.